This record covers a single T cell receptor beta chain. Its specificity is unknown. TPEX denoted exhausted-like, CCR7+ PD-1+ TIGIT+ early memory CD8+ T cells. Negative magnetic separation was used for the enrichment of total CD8+ T cells. The data were taken from a study of human CD8 memory T cell subsets. TCR beta libraries were made by UMI-labeled 5' RACE. TCRdb re-called the 5' RACE reads; every CDR3 protein appears as one record, without DNA. The sample has 8,300 or so distinct CDR3 sequences. Study-wide results and limits: By Chao1 estimates, precursor exhausted T cells appeared less diverse than stem-like memory T cells.

The CDR3 loop spans 15 amino acids. The sample taken for sequencing was CD8+ T cells from PBMCs. This receptor was identified in a human donor in good health. V usage is TRBV21-1 and J usage is TRBJ2-1. TRBV21-1 is listed as a pseudogene. CDR3 loop: CASSERTGLYNEQFF.